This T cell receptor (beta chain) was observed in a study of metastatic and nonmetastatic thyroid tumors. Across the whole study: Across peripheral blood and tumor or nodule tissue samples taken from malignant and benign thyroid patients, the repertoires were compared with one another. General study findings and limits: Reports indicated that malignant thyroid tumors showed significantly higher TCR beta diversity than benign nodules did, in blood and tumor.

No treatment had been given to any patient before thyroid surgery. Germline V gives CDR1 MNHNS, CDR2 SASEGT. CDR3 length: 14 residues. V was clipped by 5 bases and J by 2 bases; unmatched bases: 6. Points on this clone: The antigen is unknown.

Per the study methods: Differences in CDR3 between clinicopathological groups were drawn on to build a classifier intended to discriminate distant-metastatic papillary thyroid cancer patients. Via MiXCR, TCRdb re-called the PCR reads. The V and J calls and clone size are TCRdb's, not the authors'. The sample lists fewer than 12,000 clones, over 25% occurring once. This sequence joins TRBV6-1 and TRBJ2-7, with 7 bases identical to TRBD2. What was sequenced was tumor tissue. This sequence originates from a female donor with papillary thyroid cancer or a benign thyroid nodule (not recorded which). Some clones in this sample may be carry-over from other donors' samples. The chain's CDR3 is CASSSGLVAYEQYF. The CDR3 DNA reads TGTGCCAGCAGTTCCGGACTAGTCGCCTACGAGCAGTACTTC.